One sample yielded the 10 T cell receptor beta chains listed below, sequenced in a study of cytomegalovirus exposure and HLA in healthy donors. PCR used 60 Vbeta primers and 13 Jbeta primers. Method: immunoSEQ multiplex PCR; TCRdb's copy keeps in-frame clones and lacks some. In the table there are roughly 48,000 clones, approximately 72% of which are singletons. Sequenced input: PBMCs. The receptor source for this set is a woman aged 25-40 years in good health and CMV-seronegative.

The CDR3 DNA reads TGTGCCAGCAGCTTAGGAGGTTATACCTACGAGCAGTACTTC. This encodes CASSLGGYTYEQYF. The chain links TRBV7-9 to TRBJ2-7; the D is unclear. The V and J ends lost 1 base and 2 bases respectively, with 9 bases between them. The length of the CDR3 is 14 residues. Germline assignment: CDR1 SEHNR and CDR2 FQNEAQ (reference sequence). The whole variable domain, remainder taken from reference TRBV7-9 and TRBJ2-7, is DTGVSQNPRHKITKRGQNVTFRCDPISEHNRLYWYRQTLGQGPEFLTYFQNEAQLEKSRLLSDRFSAERPKGSFSTLEIQRTEQGDSAMYLCASSLGGYTYEQYFGPGTRLTVT.

V and J are TRBV2 and TRBJ1-2; D gene ambiguous. V shed 4 bases and J shed 8 bases, with 17 bases lying between them. The CDR3 covers 14 residues. The germline gives CDR1 SNHLY, CDR2 FYNNEI. CDR3 nucleotide sequence: TGTGCCAGCAGTGCCTCTAGAGGTGCGATAGGCTACACCTTC. Residues: CASSASRGAIGYTF. Based on the CDR3 plus reference TRBV2 and TRBJ1-2, the full variable domain is EPEVTQTPSHQVTQMGQEVILRCVPISNHLYFYWYRQILGQKVEFLVSFYNNEISEKSEIFDDQFSVERPDGSNFTLKIRSTKLEDSAMYFCASSASRGAIGYTFGSGTRLTVV.

In DNA, the CDR3 is TGTGCCAGCAGTGACCCAGGGGGTTCCCCCTACGAGCAGTACTTC. This sequence encodes CASSDPGGSPYEQYF. This chain joins TRBV25-1 and TRBJ2-7, with 7 bases matching TRBD1. V was clipped by 3 bases and J by 2 bases; unmatched bases: 7. The CDR3 is made up of 15 amino acids. Germline V gene sequence: CDR1 MGHDK, CDR2 SYGVNS.

There are a few counts of this clone. The gene calls are TRBV6-5 and TRBJ1-1, with D tentatively TRBD1 (6 bases). The length of the CDR3 is 15 residues. Germline assignment: CDR1 MNHEY and CDR2 SVGAGI. Trimming shortened V by 6 bases and J by 1 base, and 15 bases separated the two germline ends. CDR3 sequence reads: CASRWTATPNTEAFF. The CDR3, as DNA: TGTGCCAGCAGGTGGACAGCCACCCCGAACACTGAAGCTTTCTTT.

This chain links TRBV19 with TRBJ1-1; 7 nucleotides align to TRBD1. V lost 3 bases, J lost 5 bases, and 3 bases stayed unmatched. CDR3 length: 13 amino acids. Germline CDR1 reads LNHDA; CDR2 reads SQIVND (reference sequence). The CDR3 reads CASSMTGKTEAFF. CDR3 in DNA: TGTGCCAGTAGTATGACAGGGAAGACTGAAGCTTTCTTT.

This clone appeared once. The chain employs TRBV5-1 and TRBJ1-2; 8 nucleotides align to TRBD1. This CDR3 comprises 15 residues. V trimming: 0 bases; J trimming: 5 bases; junction bases outside the gene matches: 6. Germline CDR1 reads SGHRS; CDR2 reads YFSETQ. The CDR3 is CASSLGGTGSYGYTF. DNA for the CDR3: TGCGCCAGCAGCTTGGGAGGGACAGGCTCTTATGGCTACACCTTC. The whole variable domain, filled in from reference TRBV5-1 and TRBJ1-2, reads KAGVTQTPRYLIKTRGQQVTLSCSPISGHRSVSWYQQTPGQGLQFLFEYFSETQRNKGNFPGRFSGRQFSNSRSEMNVSTLELGDSALYLCASSLGGTGSYGYTFGSGTRLTVV.

As regards this clone: The sample carries other DNA sequences with the same CDR3. The chain recombines TRBV19 with TRBJ1-1; maybe TRBD1 (5 bases). V was cut by 1 base and J by 3 bases, with 6 bases left in between. Germline values: CDR1 LNHDA, CDR2 SQIVND (reference sequence). This CDR3 is built from 13 residues. The CDR3 protein is CASSIGRDTEAFF. The DNA for the CDR3 is TGTGCCAGTAGTATAGGCAGGGACACTGAAGCTTTCTTT.

This clone was recorded once. The chain joins TRBV2 to TRBJ2-7, with TRBD2 matching 9 bases. The CDR3 covers 14 residues. Trimming cost V 8 bases and J 3 bases; bases outside gene matches: 8. Germline V gene data show CDR1 as SNHLY and CDR2 as FYNNEI. The CDR3 region is CASLTSGGGYEQYF. DNA of the CDR3: TGTGCCAGCCTGACTAGCGGAGGGGGCTACGAGCAGTACTTC.

The CDR3 DNA sequence: TGCGCCAGCCGTAGAGGGACAGACGGGGCAGATACGCAGTATTTT. Translating it yields CASRRGTDGADTQYF. J is TRBJ2-3 and V is TRBV4-3; 7 bases are shared with TRBD1. With 8 bases clipped from V and 4 bases from J, the junction kept 12 bases outside the gene matches. The CDR3 is 15 amino acids. Germline V gives CDR1 LGHNA, CDR2 YSLEER.

The chain employs TRBV30 and TRBJ1-6, with a weak D call TRBD1 (5 bases). CDR3 length equals 13 residues. Trimming shortened V by 1 base and J by 13 bases, and 14 bases separated the two germline ends. Germline loops: CDR1 GTSNPN, CDR2 SVGIG (reference sequence). CDR3 in amino acids: CAWSGGAARPLHF. The CDR3 DNA reads as TGTGCCTGGAGTGGTGGGGCGGCGCGTCCCCTCCACTTT.